One sample yielded the 28 T cell receptor beta chains listed below, sequenced in a study of T cells in Graves' hyperthyroidism and ophthalmopathy. It was RNA transcripts that yielded the amplified TCR beta CDR3 regions. With the HTBI primer set, the TCR CDR3 went through a first round of RT-PCR. TCRdb reprocessed the multiplex PCR reads with MiXCR, giving one entry per CDR3 protein. In the table there are roughly 500,000 distinct CDR3 sequences, around 42% of which are singletons. The sample consisted of peripheral blood or thyroid tissue (not recorded which). These receptors came from an adult woman with Graves' disease, either hyperthyroidism or ophthalmopathy (not recorded which).

The gene calls are TRBV5-6 and TRBJ1-6; unclear D gene. CDR3 length equals 14 residues. Trimming pared 0 bases from V and 7 bases from J, leaving 8 bases between. Germline V CDR1 and CDR2: SGHDT, YYEEEE. The CDR3 sequence: CASSLAVRNSPLHF. In DNA form, the CDR3 reads TGTGCCAGCAGCTTGGCGGTGCGGAATTCACCCCTCCACTTT.

The chain combines TRBV20-1 with TRBJ1-5; D may be TRBD1 (5 bases). This CDR3 spans 11 amino acids. V shed 5 bases and J shed 11 bases, with 13 bases lying between them. CDR1 and CDR2 from the germline V gene are DFQATT and SNEGSKA (reference sequence). CDR3 sequence (DNA): TGCAGTGCTCCCCTCAGGGAGACCCAGCATTTT. Residues: CSAPLRETQHF.

This clonotype occurred many times. The chain recombines TRBV5-5 with TRBJ1-1; the D gene is possibly TRBD1 (6 bases). CDR1 and CDR2 from the germline V gene are SGHKS and YYEKEE (reference sequence). The CDR3 is 11 amino acids. V was pared by 1 base and J by 10 bases, with 8 bases between. In DNA form, the CDR3 reads TGTGCCAGCAGCTTGCTAGGGGGAGCTTTCTTT. Its translation: CASSLLGGAFF.

Points on this clonotype: The DNA is omitted, as the CDR3 cannot be located on it reliably, and the CDR3 follows TCRdb's listing. The V gene is TRBV25-1, the J gene TRBJ2-6; TRBD2 is taken as the D call from the table, unchecked against the DNA. The germline V gene has CDR1 MGHDK and CDR2 SYGVNS. 16 amino acids form the CDR3, both terminal residues included. Here the CDR3 reads CACSASHRTGANVLTF.

This clonotype was picked up many times. J is TRBJ1-2 and V is TRBV5-1, with D uncertain. The V gene's germline CDR1 is SGHRS and CDR2 YFSETQ. The CDR3 is 13 residues long. The V and J ends lost 0 bases and 7 bases respectively, with 10 bases between them. The CDR3 region is CASSLGGLRGYTF. In DNA, the CDR3 is TGCGCCAGCAGCTTGGGGGGATTGCGTGGCTACACCTTC. Filled out from reference TRBV5-1 and TRBJ1-2, the complete variable domain reads KAGVTQTPRYLIKTRGQQVTLSCSPISGHRSVSWYQQTPGQGLQFLFEYFSETQRNKGNFPGRFSGRQFSNSRSEMNVSTLELGDSALYLCASSLGGLRGYTFGSGTRLTVV.

The V call is TRBV6-5, the J call TRBJ2-2; D is ambiguous. Per germline, CDR1 MNHEY and CDR2 SVGAGI. The CDR3 totals 14 residues. Trimming shortened V by 4 bases and J by 0 bases, and 6 bases separated the two germline ends. CDR3 DNA sequence: TGTGCCAGCAGTTTATCCCCGAACACCGGGGAGCTGTTTTTT. Amino acids: CASSLSPNTGELFF.

This clonotype was observed many times. The V gene is TRBV20-1, the J gene TRBJ2-7; 9 bases agree with TRBD2. CDR1 is DFQATT, CDR2 SNEGSKA, per germline (reference sequence). There are 14 residues in the CDR3. V lost 3 bases to trimming and J lost 3 bases; unmatched junction nucleotides: 6. CDR3 DNA: TGCAGTGCTAGTGTCGCGGGAGGGGGCTACGAGCAGTACTTC. It specifies CSASVAGGGYEQYF.

This clonotype was counted a few times. The chain links TRBV7-3 to TRBJ1-6; no clear D gene. Germline V gene lookup returns CDR1 SGHTA and CDR2 FQGTGA. CDR3 length: 14 residues. Trimming cost V 5 bases and J 5 bases, with 10 bases left between them. The DNA of the CDR3 is TGTGCCAGCAGCGGCTCCAACAATAATTCACCCCTCCACTTT. Protein: CASSGSNNNSPLHF.

This chain links TRBV15 with TRBJ1-1; D remains ambiguous. Germline values: CDR1 LNHNV, CDR2 YYDKDF (reference sequence). V lost 3 bases to trimming and J lost 0 bases, with 8 bases between them. The CDR3 sequence is 14 residues long. The CDR3 loop reads CATSSIQVNTEAFF. The CDR3 coding sequence is TGTGCCACCAGCAGCATCCAGGTGAACACTGAAGCTTTCTTT.

This clonotype was counted ten times or more. The genes are TRBV28 and TRBJ1-2; no reliable D call. The CDR3 length is 12 residues. Germline V gene data show CDR1 as MDHEN and CDR2 as SYDVKM. V was pared by 0 bases and J by 4 bases, with 3 bases between. The CDR3 bases are TGTGCCAGCAGTTTATGGTCCTATGGCTACACCTTC. Translated, it gives CASSLWSYGYTF.

The chain has TRBV7-2 and TRBJ1-4; tentatively, D is TRBD1 (5 bases). The CDR3 covers 10 residues. The ends were cut back, 8 bases at V and 8 bases at J, with 6 bases in the middle. CDR1 SGHTA and CDR2 FQGNSA come from the germline V gene. The CDR3 loop is CASQGEKLFF. CDR3 in DNA: TGTGCCAGCCAGGGAGAAAAACTGTTTTTT.

This chain connects TRBV9 to TRBJ1-4; D gene uncertain. The CDR3 loop spans 14 amino acids. Trimming took off 0 bases at V and 0 bases at J, with 3 bases between the two ends. Germline CDR1 and CDR2: SGDLS and YYNGEE. The DNA of the CDR3 is TGTGCCAGCAGCGTAGAGTCAACTAATGAAAAACTGTTTTTT. It is translated as CASSVESTNEKLFF.

The CDR3 bases are TGTGCCAGCAGCCCCCAGTCGGGACAGGCCAATGAAGCTTTCTTT. Translated: CASSPQSGQANEAFF. The V call is TRBV7-9, the J call TRBJ1-1; 8 bases align to TRBD1. Germline V gives CDR1 SEHNR, CDR2 FQNEAQ (reference sequence). Losses at the gene ends were 5 bases for V and 7 bases for J; bases not matched to a gene: 12. CDR3 size: 15 residues.

This clonotype has a count of ten or more. The CDR3 reads CSARRQGAYNSPLHF. CDR3 nucleotides: TGCAGTGCTAGGCGACAGGGGGCCTATAATTCACCCCTCCACTTT. The rearrangement links TRBV20-1 to TRBJ1-6; TRBD1 matches 9 bases. Germline-derived CDR1 and CDR2 are DFQATT and SNEGSKA (reference sequence). With V trimmed by 3 bases and J by 2 bases, 2 bases remained unmatched. There are 15 residues in the CDR3.

This clonotype has more than one count but fewer than ten. This rearrangement joins TRBV24-1 to TRBJ1-1; D is unclear. The V and J ends lost 2 bases and 0 bases respectively, with 6 bases between them. CDR1 and CDR2 (germline): KGHDR, SFDVKD. The CDR3 has 14 amino acids. The CDR3 reads CATSDSRLNTEAFF. DNA for the CDR3: TGTGCCACCAGTGATTCCAGGTTGAACACTGAAGCTTTCTTT.

At least ten counts were recorded for this clonotype. The rearrangement links TRBV11-2 to TRBJ2-7; 8 nucleotides line up with TRBD2. CDR1 SGHAT and CDR2 FQNNGV come from the germline V gene. The CDR3 is 14 amino acids. V gave up 3 bases and J gave up 4 bases; unmatched junction bases: 5. The CDR3 DNA is TGTGCCAGCAGCTTTGGTAGCGGGATGTACGAGCAGTACTTC. It specifies CASSFGSGMYEQYF.

This chain joins TRBV29-1 and TRBJ2-7, with D perhaps matching TRBD1 (7 bases). V lost 3 bases and J 0 bases, leaving 18 bases between the germline ends. CDR1 is SQVTM and CDR2 is ANQGSEA in the germline V gene. The CDR3 spans 16 residues. CDR3 in amino acids: CSVEGRGVKGSYEQYF. CDR3 in DNA: TGCAGCGTTGAGGGCAGGGGGGTGAAGGGCTCCTACGAGCAGTACTTC.

This clonotype was recorded a few times. The genes are TRBV12-3 or TRBV12-4 and TRBJ1-1, with 8 bases matching TRBD1. The CDR3 is 15 residues long. The trim removed 7 bases at V and 2 bases at J, leaving 9 bases unmatched. The CDR3 DNA follows: TGTGCCAGCAACCTCCTCGGACAGGGAAACACTGAAGCTTTCTTT. Residues: CASNLLGQGNTEAFF.

The chain combines TRBV28 with TRBJ2-3; D unclear. The CDR3 has 12 residues. Germline CDR1 reads MDHEN; CDR2 reads SYDVKM. Trimming shortened V by 3 bases and J by 4 bases, and 5 bases separated the two germline ends. CDR3 nucleotides: TGTGCCAGCAGTTTGTCAGCAGATACGCAGTATTTT. Protein sequence: CASSLSADTQYF.

The V call is TRBV2, the J call TRBJ2-3; 7 nucleotides match TRBD1. The CDR3 runs 14 residues. Germline V gives CDR1 SNHLY, CDR2 FYNNEI. The V segment lost 5 bases and the J segment 6 bases; nucleotides outside the gene matches: 8. In DNA form, the CDR3 reads TGTGCCAGCAGTCCGAACAGGGGTGGGGATACGCAGTATTTT. Its translation is CASSPNRGGDTQYF.

The chain has TRBV14 and TRBJ2-2; 8 bases match TRBD1. V lost 5 bases and J lost 3; bases outside the gene matches: 5. CDR1 SGHDN and CDR2 FVKESK come from the germline V gene. The CDR3 length is 15 residues. The CDR3 DNA sequence: TGTGCCAGCAGCTACGGACAGGGCTACACCGGGGAGCTGTTTTTT. It codes for CASSYGQGYTGELFF.

The table lists this clonotype with many counts. CDR3 nucleotides: TGCGCCAGCAGCTTGAACTCAGTCACTTTCTTT. As protein: CASSLNSVTFF. The chain couples TRBV5-1 to TRBJ1-1; unclear D gene. Germline V gene sequence: CDR1 SGHRS, CDR2 YFSETQ. Trimming stripped 1 base from V and 12 bases from J, with 10 bases between. The CDR3 is 11 residues long.

This clonotype was counted ten times or more. V gene TRBV7-9 combines with J gene TRBJ1-4, with D uncertain. CDR3 length: 14 amino acids. V was clipped by 5 bases and J by 7 bases, with 14 bases between them. CDR1 and CDR2 from the germline V gene are SEHNR and FQNEAQ (reference sequence). CDR3 sequence (DNA): TGTGCCAGCAGCGACCTCAATCTAGGTGAAAAACTGTTTTTT. Its translation: CASSDLNLGEKLFF.

This clonotype was seen a handful of times. The gene calls are TRBV9 and TRBJ2-5; 9 bases line up with TRBD2. Germline assignment: CDR1 SGDLS and CDR2 YYNGEE. This CDR3 spans 16 amino acids. Trimming removed 2 bases from V and 4 bases from J; junction bases left unmatched: 9. The CDR3 DNA reads as TGTGCCAGCAGCGTCGGGGCGGGAGGGCTGGCAGAGACCCAGTACTTC. This translates into CASSVGAGGLAETQYF.

The J gene is TRBJ1-1, the V gene TRBV10-2; no definite D call. The CDR3 covers 12 residues. V dropped 3 bases and J dropped 3 bases, with 5 bases sitting between them. Germline assignment: CDR1 WSHSY and CDR2 SAAADI. The CDR3 spells CASSETHTEAFF. CDR3 bases: TGCGCCAGCAGTGAAACTCACACTGAAGCTTTCTTT.

As to this clonotype: Compared with germline, one end of the junction differs, possibly owing to a read error. The V call is TRBV14, the J call TRBJ1-4; D unresolved. Looked up from germline, CDR1 is SGHDN and CDR2 is FVKESK. CDR3 size: 17 residues. CDR3 sequence reads: CASGQDRPGWGNEKLVF. DNA of the CDR3: TGTGCCAGCGGCCAAGATCGTCCGGGTTGGGGTAATGAAAAACTGGTTTTT.

A word on this clonotype: The junction shows a germline mismatch at one end, possibly a read error. The J gene is TRBJ2-7, the V gene TRBV10-2, with D tentatively TRBD1 (6 bases). Germline V gene data show CDR1 as WSHSY and CDR2 as SAAADI. This CDR3 has 14 residues. CDR3 sequence reads: CASSPGTPAYEQYF. The CDR3 DNA follows: TGTGCCAGCAGCCCGGGGACACCCGCCTACGAGCAGTACTTC.

DNA for the CDR3: TGTGCCAGCAGTGAATGGGGGGGCCAGGGGGGTTATGGCTACACCTTC. The encoded protein is CASSEWGGQGGYGYTF. V is TRBV25-1 and J is TRBJ1-2; TRBD1 matches 7 bases. The CDR3 has 16 residues. V shed 1 base, J shed 5 bases, and the junction held 10 bases outside the gene matches. From germline, CDR1 is MGHDK and CDR2 SYGVNS.